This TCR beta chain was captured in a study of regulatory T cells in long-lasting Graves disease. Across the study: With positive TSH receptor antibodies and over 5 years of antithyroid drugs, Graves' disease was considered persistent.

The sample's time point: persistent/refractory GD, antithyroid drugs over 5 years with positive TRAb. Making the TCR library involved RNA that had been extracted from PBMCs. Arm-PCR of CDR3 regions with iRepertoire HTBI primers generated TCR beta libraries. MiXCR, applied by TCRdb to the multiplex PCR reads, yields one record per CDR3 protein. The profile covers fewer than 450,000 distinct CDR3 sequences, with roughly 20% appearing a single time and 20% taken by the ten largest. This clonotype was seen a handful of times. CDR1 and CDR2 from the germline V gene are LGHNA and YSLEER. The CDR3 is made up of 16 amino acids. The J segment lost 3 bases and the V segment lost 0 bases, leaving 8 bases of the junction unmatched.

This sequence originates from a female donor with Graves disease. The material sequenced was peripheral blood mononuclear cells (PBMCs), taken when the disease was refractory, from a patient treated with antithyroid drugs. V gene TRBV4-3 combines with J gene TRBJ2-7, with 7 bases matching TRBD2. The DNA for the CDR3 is TGCGCCAGCAGCCAAGATTTTTCGAGCGGGAACTACGAGCAGTACTTC. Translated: CASSQDFSSGNYEQYF.